Given below is one TCR beta chain in context. As handled by the study authors: Quantification of nucleated cells was approximated via reference gene primer amplification. Generated by immunoSEQ multiplex PCR, the TCRdb table keeps only in-frame clones and is missing some. The V and J calls and clone size are taken from that table; D and trimming were inferred from the DNA. The table has around 130,000 clones, about 74% seen once; the top ten hold roughly 7.9%. The entry originates in a study of blood T cell repertoires in COVID-19. The overall study: Some COVID-19 samples were acute and others convalescent; all came from the United States, Italy and Spain. Nucleic acid was either cDNA or gDNA, and it came from T cells, B-cell-depleted T cells, or PBMCs.

With V trimmed by 6 bases and J by 6 bases, 6 bases remained unmatched. This CDR3 spans 13 amino acids. Germline loops: CDR1 MNHEY, CDR2 SMNVEV (reference sequence). This TCR derives from a human donor in a cohort sampled during active COVID-19. The sequenced sample was peripheral blood. V and J are TRBV27 and TRBJ2-7; TRBD1 aligns across 9 bases. The CDR3 spells CASRFTGGFEQYF. As DNA, the CDR3 is TGTGCCAGCAGGTTTACAGGGGGCTTCGAGCAGTACTTC.